Listed below are T cell receptor beta chains from one sample, sequenced in a study of shared clonotypes between healthy human individuals. Repertoires were generated with immunoSEQ multiplex PCR, while TCRdb's copy carries only in-frame clones and drops some. The sample has about 2,200,000 clones, 90% to 95% seen once. Input material: naive CD8+ T cells from PBMCs. The receptors were sampled from a man aged 18-30 years in good health. Some clones in this sample may be carry-over from other donors' samples. Each CDR3 is given with its conserved first and last residue. A D gene is named only where the DNA matches it firmly. Clone size is stated in some rows and not others, as once, few, many or a class when expanded.

j_call d_call cdr3_length v_call clone_size cdr3_nt cdr3_aa
TRBJ1-5 . 16 TRBV27 . TGTGCCAGCAGTCCTTTGGGGGCGATGCGCAATCAGCCCCAGCATTTT CASSPLGAMRNQPQHF
TRBJ1-1 TRBD1 12 TRBV10-3 . TGTGCCATCAGACAGGGGGCGGGTGAAGCTTTCTTT CAIRQGAGEAFF
TRBJ2-6 . 17 TRBV7-9 . TGTGCCAGCAGCTTCTCCCCGCCCCTCTCTGGGGCCAACGTCCTGACTTTC CASSFSPPLSGANVLTF
TRBJ2-7 TRBD2 15 TRBV27 . TGTGCCAGCAGTCCCGGGACTAGCGGTTCCTACGAGCAGTACTTC CASSPGTSGSYEQYF
TRBJ2-7 . 13 TRBV2 . TGTGCCAGCAGTGGCGGGAACCCCTACGAGCAGTACTTC CASSGGNPYEQYF
TRBJ2-1 . 17 TRBV5-1 . TGCGCCAGCAGCTGGGCCCGGGGGCCCTTTACTTACAATGAGCAGTTCTTC CASSWARGPFTYNEQFF
TRBJ2-5 TRBD2 15 TRBV6-1 . TGTGCCAGCAGTGGGGAGGTAGCGGGAGAAGAGACCCAGTACTTC CASSGEVAGEETQYF
TRBJ1-1 TRBD1 17 TRBV27 . TGTGCCAGCAGTTCCAGGACAGGGGGAGGGGTAGACACTGAAGCTTTCTTT CASSSRTGGGVDTEAFF
TRBJ2-7 . 12 TRBV28 . TGTGCCAGCAGTAGGCCTCTGAACGAGCAGTACTTC CASSRPLNEQYF
TRBJ2-1 . 17 TRBV10-3 once TGTGCCATCAGTGAGTCGTCCCTAGCCGGATCCTACAATGAGCAGTTCTTC CAISESSLAGSYNEQFF
TRBJ2-5 . 12 TRBV5-1 . TGCGCCAGCAGCTTAATGCTGGAGACCCAGTACTTC CASSLMLETQYF
TRBJ1-2 TRBD1 17 TRBV2 . TGTGCCAGCAGTGAGCCGGGACAGGGCAGCCCAAACTATGGCTACACCTTC CASSEPGQGSPNYGYTF
TRBJ2-1 TRBD2 15 TRBV2 . TGTGCCAGCGTTTTAGCTAGCGGGAGTGGGAATGAGCAGTTCTTC CASVLASGSGNEQFF
TRBJ1-5 . 17 TRBV21-1 . TGTGCCAGCAGCAAACGTGGAAGGGGACAGAAAAATCAGCCCCAGCATTTT CASSKRGRGQKNQPQHF
TRBJ2-2 . 13 TRBV19 . TGTGCCAGTAGTATTGGGGATGGCGGGGAGCTGTTTTTT CASSIGDGGELFF
TRBJ2-6 TRBD1 17 TRBV5-6 . TGTGCCAGCAGCGGGGACAGCTTGCTCTCTGGGGCCAACGTCCTGACTTTC CASSGDSLLSGANVLTF
TRBJ2-7 . 12 TRBV28 . TGTGCCAGCAGTCTGACGAAGAACGAGCAGTACTTC CASSLTKNEQYF
TRBJ2-1 . 14 TRBV9 . TGTGCCAGCAGCATGGACTCGGGGAGGAATGAGCAGTTCTTC CASSMDSGRNEQFF
TRBJ2-2 TRBD1 16 TRBV7-9 . TGTGCCAGCAGCCCGGGACAGGGGGGGAACACCGGGGAGCTGTTTTTT CASSPGQGGNTGELFF
TRBJ1-5 . 13 TRBV28 . TGTGCCAGCAGTACCTACTGGAATCAGCCCCAGCATTTT CASSTYWNQPQHF
TRBJ1-2 . 15 TRBV29-1 . TGCAGCGCCCACCCCGAGGAAGAAGCTAACTATGGCTACACCTTC CSAHPEEEANYGYTF